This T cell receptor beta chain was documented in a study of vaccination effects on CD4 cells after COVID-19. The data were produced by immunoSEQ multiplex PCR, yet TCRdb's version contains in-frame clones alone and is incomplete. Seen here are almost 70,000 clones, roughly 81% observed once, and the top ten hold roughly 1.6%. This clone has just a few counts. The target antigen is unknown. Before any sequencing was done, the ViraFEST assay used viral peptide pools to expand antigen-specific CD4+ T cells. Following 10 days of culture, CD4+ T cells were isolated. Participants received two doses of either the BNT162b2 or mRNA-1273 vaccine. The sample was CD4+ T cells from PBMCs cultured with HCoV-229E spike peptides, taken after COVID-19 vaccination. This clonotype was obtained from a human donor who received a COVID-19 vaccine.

The CDR3 is CASSSITGGRVGYTF. CDR3 bases: TGTGCCAGCAGTTCGATCACAGGGGGCAGAGTTGGCTACACCTTC. This rearrangement joins TRBV27 to TRBJ1-2; TRBD1 agrees at 9 bases. The CDR3 is 15 residues long. In germline, CDR1 is MNHEY, CDR2 SMNVEV (reference sequence). With V trimmed by 4 bases and J by 7 bases, 10 bases remained unmatched.